This entry describes one T cell receptor (beta chain). The method was immunoSEQ multiplex PCR; TCRdb's version includes in-frame clones alone and lacks a portion of them. The table has just over 150,000 clones, 80% to 90% seen once. The data are from a study of control samples from healthy donors and cancer patients. Germline assignment: CDR1 MGHRA and CDR2 YSYEKL. CDR3 length: 16 residues. The V segment lost 4 bases and the J segment 2 bases; nucleotides outside the gene matches: 4. The source is a man in his thirties or forties in good health. Sample: blood. The chain recombines TRBV4-1 with TRBJ2-2; TRBD1 matches at 10 bases. The CDR3 nucleotides are TGCGCCAGCAGCCTGGGGACAGGGGCCAACACCGGGGAGCTGTTTTTT. It is translated as CASSLGTGANTGELFF.